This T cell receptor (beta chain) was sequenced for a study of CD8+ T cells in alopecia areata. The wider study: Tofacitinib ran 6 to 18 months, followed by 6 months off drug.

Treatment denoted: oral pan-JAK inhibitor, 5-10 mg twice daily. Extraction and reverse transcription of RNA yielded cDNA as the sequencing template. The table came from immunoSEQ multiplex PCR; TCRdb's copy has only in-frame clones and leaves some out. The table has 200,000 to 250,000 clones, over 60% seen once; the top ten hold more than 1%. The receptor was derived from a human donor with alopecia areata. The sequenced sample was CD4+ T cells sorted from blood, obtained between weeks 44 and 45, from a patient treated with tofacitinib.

In DNA, the CDR3 is TGCGCCAGCAGCTTACAGGGAGACCACCACTACTTC. Translated, it gives CASSLQGDHHYF. The rearrangement links TRBV5-1 to TRBJ2-4, with D perhaps TRBD1 (6 bases). The CDR3 contains 12 residues. Trimming shortened V by 2 bases and J by 16 bases, and 16 bases separated the two germline ends. Germline V gene lookup returns CDR1 SGHRS and CDR2 YFSETQ.